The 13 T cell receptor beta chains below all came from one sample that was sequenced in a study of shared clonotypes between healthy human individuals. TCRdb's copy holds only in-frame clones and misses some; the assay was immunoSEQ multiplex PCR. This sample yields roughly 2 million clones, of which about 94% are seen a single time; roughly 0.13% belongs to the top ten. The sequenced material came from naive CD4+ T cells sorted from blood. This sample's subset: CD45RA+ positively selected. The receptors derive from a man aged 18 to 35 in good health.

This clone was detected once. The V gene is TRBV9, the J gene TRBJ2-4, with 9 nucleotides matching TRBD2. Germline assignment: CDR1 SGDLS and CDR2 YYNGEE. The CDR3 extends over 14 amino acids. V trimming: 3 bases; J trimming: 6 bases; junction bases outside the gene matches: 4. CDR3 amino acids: CASSASGVLNIQYF. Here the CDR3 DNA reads TGTGCCAGCAGCGCTAGCGGGGTGCTAAACATTCAGTACTTC.

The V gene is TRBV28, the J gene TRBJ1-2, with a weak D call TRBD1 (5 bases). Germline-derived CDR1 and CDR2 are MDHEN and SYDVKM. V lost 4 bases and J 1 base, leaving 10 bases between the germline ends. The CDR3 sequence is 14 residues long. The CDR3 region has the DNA TGTGCCAGCAGTTCGGCAGGGATTAACTATGGCTACACCTTC. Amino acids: CASSSAGINYGYTF.

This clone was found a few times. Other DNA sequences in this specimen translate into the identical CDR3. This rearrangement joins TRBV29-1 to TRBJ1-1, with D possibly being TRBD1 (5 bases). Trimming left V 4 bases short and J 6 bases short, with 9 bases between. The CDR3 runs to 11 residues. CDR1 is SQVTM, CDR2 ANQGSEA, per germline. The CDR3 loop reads CSVGQGAEAFF. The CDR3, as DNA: TGCAGCGTTGGGCAGGGTGCTGAAGCTTTCTTT.

The CDR3 sequence: CAISGAGAGEKLFF. DNA for the CDR3: TGTGCCATCAGTGGAGCAGGGGCGGGTGAAAAACTGTTTTTT. This rearrangement joins TRBV10-3 to TRBJ1-4; a weak D match, TRBD1 (6 bases). The CDR3 loop spans 14 amino acids. The germline V gene encodes CDR1 ENHRY and CDR2 SYGVKD. V lost 4 bases and J 7 bases, leaving 13 bases between the germline ends.

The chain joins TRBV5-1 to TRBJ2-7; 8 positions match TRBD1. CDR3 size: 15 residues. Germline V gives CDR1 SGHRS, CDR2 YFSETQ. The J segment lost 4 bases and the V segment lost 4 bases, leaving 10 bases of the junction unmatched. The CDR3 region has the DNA TGCGCCAGCAGCCCTTCCGGACAGGGATCATACGAGCAGTACTTC. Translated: CASSPSGQGSYEQYF.

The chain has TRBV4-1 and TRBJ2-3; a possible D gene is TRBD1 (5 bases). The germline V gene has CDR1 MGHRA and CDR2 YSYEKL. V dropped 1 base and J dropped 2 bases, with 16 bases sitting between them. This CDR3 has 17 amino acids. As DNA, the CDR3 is TGCGCCAGCAGCCAAGGGCCCTCATTAGGGGTCACAGATACGCAGTATTTT. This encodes CASSQGPSLGVTDTQYF.

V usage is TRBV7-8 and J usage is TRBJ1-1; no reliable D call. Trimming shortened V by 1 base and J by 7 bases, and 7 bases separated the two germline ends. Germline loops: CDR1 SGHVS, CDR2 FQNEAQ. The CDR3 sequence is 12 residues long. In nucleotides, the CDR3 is TGTGCCAGCAGCTTAGTGGCGGGTGAAGCTTTCTTT. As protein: CASSLVAGEAFF.

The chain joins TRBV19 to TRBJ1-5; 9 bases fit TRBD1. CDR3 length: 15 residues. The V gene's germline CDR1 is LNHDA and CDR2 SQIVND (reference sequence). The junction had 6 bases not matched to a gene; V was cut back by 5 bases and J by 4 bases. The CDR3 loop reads CASSDGTGLNQPQHF. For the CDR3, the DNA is TGTGCCAGTAGTGACGGGACAGGGCTTAATCAGCCCCAGCATTTT.

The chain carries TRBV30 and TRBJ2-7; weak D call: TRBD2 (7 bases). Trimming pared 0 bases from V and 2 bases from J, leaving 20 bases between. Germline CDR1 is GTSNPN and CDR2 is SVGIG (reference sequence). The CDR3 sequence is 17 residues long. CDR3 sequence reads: CAWSVRGAPNVPYEQYF. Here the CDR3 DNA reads TGTGCCTGGAGTGTACGGGGGGCGCCCAACGTACCCTACGAGCAGTACTTC.

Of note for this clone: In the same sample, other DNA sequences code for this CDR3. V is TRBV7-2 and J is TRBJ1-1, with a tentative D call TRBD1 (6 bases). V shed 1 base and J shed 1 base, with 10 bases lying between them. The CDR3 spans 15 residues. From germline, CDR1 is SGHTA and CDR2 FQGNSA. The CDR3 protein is CASSLVAGANTEAFF. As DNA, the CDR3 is TGTGCCAGCAGCTTAGTGGCAGGGGCGAACACTGAAGCTTTCTTT.

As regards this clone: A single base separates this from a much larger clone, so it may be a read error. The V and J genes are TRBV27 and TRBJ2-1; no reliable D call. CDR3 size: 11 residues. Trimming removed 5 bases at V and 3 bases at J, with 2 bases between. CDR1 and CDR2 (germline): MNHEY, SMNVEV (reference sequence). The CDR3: CASSDYNEQFF. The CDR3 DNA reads TGTGCCAGCAGTGACTACAATGAGCAGTTCTTC.

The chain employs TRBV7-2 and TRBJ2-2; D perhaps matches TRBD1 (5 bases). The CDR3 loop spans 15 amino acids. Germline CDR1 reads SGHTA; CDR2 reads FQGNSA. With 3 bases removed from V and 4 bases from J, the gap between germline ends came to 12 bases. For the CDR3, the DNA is TGTGCCAGCAGCTTTGCCGTCGACAGCACCGGGGAGCTGTTTTTT. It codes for CASSFAVDSTGELFF.

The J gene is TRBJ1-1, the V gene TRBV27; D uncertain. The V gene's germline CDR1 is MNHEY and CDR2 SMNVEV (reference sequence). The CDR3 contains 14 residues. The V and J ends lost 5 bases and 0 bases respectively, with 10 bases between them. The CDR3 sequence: CASSSNRMNTEAFF. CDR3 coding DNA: TGTGCCAGCAGTAGCAATCGGATGAACACTGAAGCTTTCTTT.